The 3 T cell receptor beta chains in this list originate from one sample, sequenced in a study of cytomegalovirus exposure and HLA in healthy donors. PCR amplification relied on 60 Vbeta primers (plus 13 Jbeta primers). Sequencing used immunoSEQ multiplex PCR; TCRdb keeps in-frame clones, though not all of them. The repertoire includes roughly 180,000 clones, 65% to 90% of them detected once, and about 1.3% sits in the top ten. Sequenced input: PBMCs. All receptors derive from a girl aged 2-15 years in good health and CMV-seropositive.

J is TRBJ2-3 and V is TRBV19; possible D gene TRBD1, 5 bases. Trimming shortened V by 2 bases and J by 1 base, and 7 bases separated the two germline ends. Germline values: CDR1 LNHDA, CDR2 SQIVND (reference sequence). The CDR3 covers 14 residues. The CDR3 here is CASSIQGRTDTQYF. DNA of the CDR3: TGTGCCAGTAGTATACAGGGTCGCACAGATACGCAGTATTTT. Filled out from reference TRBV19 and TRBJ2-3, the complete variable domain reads DGGITQSPKYLFRKEGQNVTLSCEQNLNHDAMYWYRQDPGQGLRLIYYSQIVNDFQKGDIAEGYSVSREKKESFPLTVTSAQKNPTAFYLCASSIQGRTDTQYFGPGTRLTVL.

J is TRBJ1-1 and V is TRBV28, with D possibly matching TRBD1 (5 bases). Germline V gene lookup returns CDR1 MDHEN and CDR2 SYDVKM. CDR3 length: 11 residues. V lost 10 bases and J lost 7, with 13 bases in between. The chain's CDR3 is CATFRQLEAFF. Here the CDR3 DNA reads TGTGCCACCTTCCGACAGCTTGAAGCTTTCTTT.

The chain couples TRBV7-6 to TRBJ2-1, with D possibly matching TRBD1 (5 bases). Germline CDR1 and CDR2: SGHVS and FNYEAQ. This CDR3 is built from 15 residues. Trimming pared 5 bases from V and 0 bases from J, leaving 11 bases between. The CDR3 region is CASSTGESSYNEQFF. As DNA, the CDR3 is TGTGCCAGCAGCACAGGCGAAAGCTCCTACAATGAGCAGTTCTTC.